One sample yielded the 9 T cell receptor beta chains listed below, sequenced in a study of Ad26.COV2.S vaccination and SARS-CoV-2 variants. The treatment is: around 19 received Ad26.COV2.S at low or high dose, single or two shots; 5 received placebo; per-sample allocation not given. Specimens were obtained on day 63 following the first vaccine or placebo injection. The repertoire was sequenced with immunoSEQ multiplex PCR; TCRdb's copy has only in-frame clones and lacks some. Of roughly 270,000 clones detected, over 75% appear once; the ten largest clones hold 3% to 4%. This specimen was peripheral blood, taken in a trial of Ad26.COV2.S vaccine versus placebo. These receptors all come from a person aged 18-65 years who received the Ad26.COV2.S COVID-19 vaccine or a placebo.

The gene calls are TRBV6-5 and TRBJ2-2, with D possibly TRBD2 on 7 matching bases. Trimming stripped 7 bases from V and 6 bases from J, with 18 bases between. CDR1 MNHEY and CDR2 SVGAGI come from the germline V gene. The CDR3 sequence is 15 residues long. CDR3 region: CASTAGAVRAGELFF. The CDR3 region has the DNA TGTGCCAGCACCGCGGGGGCGGTACGGGCCGGGGAGCTGTTTTTT.

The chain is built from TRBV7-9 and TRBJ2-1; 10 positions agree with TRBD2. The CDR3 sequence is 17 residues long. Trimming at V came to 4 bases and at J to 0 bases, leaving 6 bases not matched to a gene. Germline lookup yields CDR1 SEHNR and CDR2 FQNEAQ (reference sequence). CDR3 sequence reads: CASSSHPSGSSYNEQFF. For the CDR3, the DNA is TGTGCCAGCAGCTCTCACCCTAGCGGGAGCTCCTACAATGAGCAGTTCTTC. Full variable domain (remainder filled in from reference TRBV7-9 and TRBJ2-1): DTGVSQNPRHKITKRGQNVTFRCDPISEHNRLYWYRQTLGQGPEFLTYFQNEAQLEKSRLLSDRFSAERPKGSFSTLEIQRTEQGDSAMYLCASSSHPSGSSYNEQFFGPGTRLTVL.

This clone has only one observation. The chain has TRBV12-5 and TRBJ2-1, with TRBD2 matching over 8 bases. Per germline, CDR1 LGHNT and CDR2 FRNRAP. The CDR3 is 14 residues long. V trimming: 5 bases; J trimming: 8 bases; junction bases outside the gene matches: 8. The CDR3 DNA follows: TGTGCTAGTGGTGCCGGGGGGGCTAGTGATGAGCAGTTCTTC. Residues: CASGAGGASDEQFF. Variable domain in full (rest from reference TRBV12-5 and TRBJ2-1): DARVTQTPRHKVTEMGQEVTMRCQPILGHNTVFWYRQTMMQGLELLAYFRNRAPLDDSGMPKDRFSAEMPDATLATLKIQPSEPRDSAVYFCASGAGGASDEQFFGPGTRLTVL.

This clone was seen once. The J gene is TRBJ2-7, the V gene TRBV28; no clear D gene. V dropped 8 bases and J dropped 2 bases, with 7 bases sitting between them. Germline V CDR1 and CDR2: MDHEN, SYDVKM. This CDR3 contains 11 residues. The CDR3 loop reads CASSSAYEQYF. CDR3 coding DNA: TGTGCCAGCTCCTCCGCCTACGAGCAGTACTTC.

The chain's CDR3 is CASSLYGVEETQYF. CDR3 coding DNA: TGTGCCAGCAGCTTGTACGGGGTCGAAGAGACCCAGTACTTC. V and J are TRBV7-3 and TRBJ2-5, with D tentatively TRBD2 (5 bases). Germline V gene data show CDR1 as SGHTA and CDR2 as FQGTGA. CDR3 length: 14 residues. Trimming took 3 bases from V and 3 from J, leaving 11 bases between them. Drawing the rest from reference TRBV7-3 and TRBJ2-5, the complete variable domain is GAGVSQTPSNKVTEKGKYVELRCDPISGHTALYWYRQSLGQGPEFLIYFQGTGAADDSGLPNDRFFAVRPEGSVSTLKIQRTERGDSAVYLCASSLYGVEETQYFGPGTRLLVL.

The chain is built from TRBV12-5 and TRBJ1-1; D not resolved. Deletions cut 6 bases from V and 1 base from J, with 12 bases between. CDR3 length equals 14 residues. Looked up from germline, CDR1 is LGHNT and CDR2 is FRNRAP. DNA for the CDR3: TGTGCTAGTGGCTCTGGGTCCTCGAACACTGAAGCTTTCTTT. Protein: CASGSGSSNTEAFF.

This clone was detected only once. CDR3 DNA: TGTGCCAGCAGCCCCCTGGGGGGACAGAATGAAAAACTGTTTTTT. As protein: CASSPLGGQNEKLFF. V usage is TRBV7-9 and J usage is TRBJ1-4, with 7 nucleotides matching TRBD1. Germline V gives CDR1 SEHNR, CDR2 FQNEAQ (reference sequence). The CDR3 loop spans 15 amino acids. V was pared by 5 bases and J by 5 bases, with 8 bases of the junction left unmatched.

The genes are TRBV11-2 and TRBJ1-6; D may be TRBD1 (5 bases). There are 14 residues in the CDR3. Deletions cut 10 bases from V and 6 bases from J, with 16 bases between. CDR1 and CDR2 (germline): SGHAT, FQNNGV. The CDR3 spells CATCLWGANSPLHF. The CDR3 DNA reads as TGTGCCACATGTCTTTGGGGCGCTAATTCACCCCTCCACTTT.

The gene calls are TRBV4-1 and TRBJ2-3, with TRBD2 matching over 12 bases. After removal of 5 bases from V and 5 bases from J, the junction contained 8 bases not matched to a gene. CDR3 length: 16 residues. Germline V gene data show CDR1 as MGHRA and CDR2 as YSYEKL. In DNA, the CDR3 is TGCGCCAGCAGCACCCGACTAGCGGGAGCGGGAGATACGCAGTATTTT. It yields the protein CASSTRLAGAGDTQYF.